This TCR beta chain emerged from a study of vaccination effects on CD4 cells after COVID-19. Study details: Post-vaccine sample collection fell at a median of 72 days after the second dose.

Under the ViraFEST assay, PBMC were stimulated with viral peptide pools so that antigen-specific CD4+ T cells expanded. Sequencing was performed afterwards. The culture ran for roughly ten days before CD4+ T cells were isolated. Participants received two doses of either the BNT162b2 or mRNA-1273 vaccine. Cultivation was performed at two million PBMC per well with around 10 IU/ml IL-2 and 9.5 to 10 ug/ml peptides added. The sample holds a few counts of this clone. The antigen is not known. Clones were read by immunoSEQ multiplex PCR, and TCRdb kept only the in-frame ones, dropping some. The sample has 64,000 or so clones, roughly 78% seen once. The germline gives CDR1 SNHLY, CDR2 FYNNEI. The CDR3 has 13 residues. The J segment lost 6 bases and the V segment lost 3 bases, leaving 2 bases of the junction unmatched.

The clonotype comes from a human donor who received a COVID-19 vaccine. Sequencing was performed on CD4+ T cells from PBMCs cultured with HCoV-OC43 spike peptides, taken after COVID-19 vaccination. The subset denotes: HCoV-OC43 spike overlapping peptide pool stimulation. This chain joins TRBV2 and TRBJ2-5; 9 bases fit TRBD1. CDR3 in DNA: TGTGCCAGCAGTGATGGACAGGGGAAGACCCAGTACTTC. Translating it yields CASSDGQGKTQYF.